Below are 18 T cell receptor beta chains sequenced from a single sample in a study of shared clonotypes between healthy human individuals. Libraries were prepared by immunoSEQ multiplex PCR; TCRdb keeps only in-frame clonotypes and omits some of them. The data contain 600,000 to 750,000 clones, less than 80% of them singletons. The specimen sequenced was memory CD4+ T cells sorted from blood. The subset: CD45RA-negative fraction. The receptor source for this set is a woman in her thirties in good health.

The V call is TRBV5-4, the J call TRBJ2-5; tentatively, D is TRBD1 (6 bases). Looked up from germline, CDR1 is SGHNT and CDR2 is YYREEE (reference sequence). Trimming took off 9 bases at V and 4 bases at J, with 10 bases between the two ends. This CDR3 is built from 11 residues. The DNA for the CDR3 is TGTGCCACGGGACACACAGAGACCCAGTACTTC. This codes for CATGHTETQYF. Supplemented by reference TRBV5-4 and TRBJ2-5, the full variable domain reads ETGVTQSPTHLIKTRGQQVTLRCSSQSGHNTVSWYQQALGQGPQFIFQYYREEENGRGNFPPRFSGLQFPNYSSELNVNALELDDSALYLCATGHTETQYFGPGTRLLVL.

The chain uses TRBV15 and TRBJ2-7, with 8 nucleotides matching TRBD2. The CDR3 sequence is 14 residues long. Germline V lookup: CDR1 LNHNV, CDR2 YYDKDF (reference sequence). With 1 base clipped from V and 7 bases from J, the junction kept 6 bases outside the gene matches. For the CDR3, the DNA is TGTGCCACCAGCAGAGCGGGAGGGCCAAGGGAGCAGTACTTC. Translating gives CATSRAGGPREQYF.

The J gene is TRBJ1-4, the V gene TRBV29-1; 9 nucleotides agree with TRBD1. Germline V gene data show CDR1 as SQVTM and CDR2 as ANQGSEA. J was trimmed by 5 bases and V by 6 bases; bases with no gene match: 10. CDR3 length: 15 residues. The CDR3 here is CSVTRQGQGNEKLFF. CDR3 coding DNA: TGCAGCGTCACACGCCAAGGACAGGGGAATGAAAAACTGTTTTTT.

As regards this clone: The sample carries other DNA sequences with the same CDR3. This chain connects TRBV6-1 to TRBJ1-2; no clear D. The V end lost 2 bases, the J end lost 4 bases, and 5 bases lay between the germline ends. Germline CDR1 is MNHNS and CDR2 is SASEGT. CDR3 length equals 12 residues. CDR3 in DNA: TGTGCCAGCAGTGAACGTGGCTATGGCTACACCTTC. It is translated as CASSERGYGYTF.

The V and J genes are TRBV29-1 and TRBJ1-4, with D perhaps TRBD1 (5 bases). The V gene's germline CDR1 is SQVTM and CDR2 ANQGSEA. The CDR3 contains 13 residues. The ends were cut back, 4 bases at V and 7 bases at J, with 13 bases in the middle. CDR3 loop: CSVGWGRGEKLFF. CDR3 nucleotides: TGCAGCGTTGGCTGGGGCCGAGGTGAAAAACTGTTTTTT.

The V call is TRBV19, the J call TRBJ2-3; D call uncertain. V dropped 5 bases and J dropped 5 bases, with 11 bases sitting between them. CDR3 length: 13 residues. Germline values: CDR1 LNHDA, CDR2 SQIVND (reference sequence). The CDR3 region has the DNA TGTGCCAGTAGTTCGAACGGGCTAGATACGCAGTATTTT. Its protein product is CASSSNGLDTQYF.

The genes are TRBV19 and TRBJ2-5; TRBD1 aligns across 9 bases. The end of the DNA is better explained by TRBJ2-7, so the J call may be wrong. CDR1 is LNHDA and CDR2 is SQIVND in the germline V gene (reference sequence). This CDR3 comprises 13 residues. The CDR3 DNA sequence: TGTGCCAGTAGTGGGACAGGGTCCTACGAGCAGTACTTC. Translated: CASSGTGSYEQYF.

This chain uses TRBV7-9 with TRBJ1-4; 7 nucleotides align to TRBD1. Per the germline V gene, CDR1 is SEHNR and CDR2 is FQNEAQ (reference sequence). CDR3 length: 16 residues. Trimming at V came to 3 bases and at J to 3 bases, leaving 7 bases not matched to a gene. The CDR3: CASSFTVGQPNEKLFF. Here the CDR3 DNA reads TGTGCCAGCAGCTTTACCGTGGGACAGCCTAATGAAAAACTGTTTTTT.

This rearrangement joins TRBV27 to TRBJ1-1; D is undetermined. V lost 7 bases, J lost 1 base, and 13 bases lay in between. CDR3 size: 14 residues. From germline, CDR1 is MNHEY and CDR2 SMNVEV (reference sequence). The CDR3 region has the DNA TGTGCCAGCAAAATTCGGGGAGAGAACACTGAAGCTTTCTTT. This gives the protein CASKIRGENTEAFF.

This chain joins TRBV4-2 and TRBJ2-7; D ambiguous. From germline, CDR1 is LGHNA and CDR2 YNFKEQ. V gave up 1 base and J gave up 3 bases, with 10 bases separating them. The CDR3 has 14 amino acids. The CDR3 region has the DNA TGTGCCAGCAGCCAAGGGGGTAGCCGCTACGAGCAGTACTTC. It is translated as CASSQGGSRYEQYF.

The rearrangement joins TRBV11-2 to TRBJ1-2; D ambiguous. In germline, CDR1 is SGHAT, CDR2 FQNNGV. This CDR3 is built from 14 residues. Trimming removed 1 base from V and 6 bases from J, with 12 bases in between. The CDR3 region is CASSLGQLVDGYTF. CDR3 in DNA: TGTGCCAGCAGCTTAGGGCAGTTGGTTGATGGCTACACCTTC.

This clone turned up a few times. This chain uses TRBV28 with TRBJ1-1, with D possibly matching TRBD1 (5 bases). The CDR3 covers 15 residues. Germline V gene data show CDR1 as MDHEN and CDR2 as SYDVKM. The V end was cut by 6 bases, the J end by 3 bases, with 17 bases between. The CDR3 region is CASSIGGRVDTEAFF. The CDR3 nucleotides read TGTGCCAGCAGCATAGGCGGCAGGGTGGACACTGAAGCTTTCTTT.

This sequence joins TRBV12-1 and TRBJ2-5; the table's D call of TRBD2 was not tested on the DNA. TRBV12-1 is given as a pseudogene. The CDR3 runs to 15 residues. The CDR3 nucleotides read TGTGCCAGCAGCGACGGGCGGGAGTACCAAGAGACCCAGTACTTC. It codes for CASSDGREYQETQYF.

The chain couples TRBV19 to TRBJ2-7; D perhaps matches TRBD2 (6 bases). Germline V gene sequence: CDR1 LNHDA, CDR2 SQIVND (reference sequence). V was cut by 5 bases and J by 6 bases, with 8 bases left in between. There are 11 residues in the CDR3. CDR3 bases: TGTGCCAGTAGTTGGGGAGGCGAGCAGTACTTC. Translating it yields CASSWGGEQYF.

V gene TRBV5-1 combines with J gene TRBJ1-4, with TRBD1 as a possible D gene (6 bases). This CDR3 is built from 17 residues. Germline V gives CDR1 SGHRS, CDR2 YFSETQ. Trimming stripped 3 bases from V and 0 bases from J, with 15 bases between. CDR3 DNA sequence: TGCGCCAGCAGCTCGACAGGAAATACTGCAACTAATGAAAAACTGTTTTTT. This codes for CASSSTGNTATNEKLFF.

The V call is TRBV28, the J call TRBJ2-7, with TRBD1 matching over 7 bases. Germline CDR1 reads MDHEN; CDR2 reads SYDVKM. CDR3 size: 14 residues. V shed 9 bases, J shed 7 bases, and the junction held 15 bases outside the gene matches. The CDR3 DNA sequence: TGTGCCAGTTGGACCCGGAGCGTCAGGGGGGAGCAGTACTTC. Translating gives CASWTRSVRGEQYF.

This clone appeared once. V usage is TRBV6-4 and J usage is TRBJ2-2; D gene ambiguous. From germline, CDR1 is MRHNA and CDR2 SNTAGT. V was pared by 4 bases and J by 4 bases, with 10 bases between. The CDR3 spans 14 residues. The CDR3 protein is CASSVLVGTGELFF. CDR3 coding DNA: TGTGCCAGCAGTGTACTGGTAGGCACCGGGGAGCTGTTTTTT.

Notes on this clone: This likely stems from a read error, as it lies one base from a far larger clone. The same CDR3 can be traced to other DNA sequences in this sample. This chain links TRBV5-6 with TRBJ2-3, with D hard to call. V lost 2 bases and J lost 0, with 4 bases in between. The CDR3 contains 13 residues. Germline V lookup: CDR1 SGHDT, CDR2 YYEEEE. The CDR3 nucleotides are TGTGCCAGCAGCTTATGGAGCACAGATACGCAGTATTTT. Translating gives CASSLWSTDTQYF.